This T cell receptor (beta chain) stems from a study of blood T cell repertoires in COVID-19. Study as a whole: T cells, B-cell-depleted T cells, or PBMCs supplied cDNA or gDNA.

Original data processing: Amplification from reference gene primers served as the basis for estimated nucleated cell counts. Clones were read by immunoSEQ multiplex PCR, and TCRdb kept only the in-frame ones, dropping some. The D gene and trimming were derived from the DNA, and the V and J assignments and clone size from that table. The sample lists around 75,000 clones, roughly 90% seen once, with roughly 2.5% in the top ten. Trimming removed 0 bases from V and 2 bases from J, with 13 bases in between. Germline V lookup: CDR1 MNHEY, CDR2 SVGEGT. The CDR3 is 17 residues long. The clonotype was recovered from a human donor in a cohort sampled during active COVID-19. This chain links TRBV6-2 or TRBV6-3 with TRBJ2-2; tentative D call: TRBD1 (5 bases). The source material was peripheral blood. CDR3 amino acids: CASSYSRYRPNTGELFF. CDR3 DNA sequence: TGTGCCAGCAGTTACTCGAGGTACAGGCCTAACACCGGGGAGCTGTTTTTT.